One and the same sample provided the 2 T cell receptor beta chains below, sequenced in a study of T cell responses to AZD1222 COVID-19 vaccine. TCRdb's copy holds only in-frame clones and misses some; the assay was immunoSEQ multiplex PCR. The repertoire holds approximately 140,000 clones, with about 93% as singletons. Sequences were derived from peripheral blood, sampled 28 days after the second AZD1222 dose. The receptors stem from an adult who received the AZD1222 COVID-19 vaccine.

The V gene is TRBV21-1, the J gene TRBJ1-2; no DNA check was done on the table's D call, TRBD1. TRBV21-1 is designated a pseudogene. This CDR3 region has 13 residues. The CDR3 DNA reads as TGTGCCAGCAGCAAAGCCACAGGGTATGGCTACACCTTC. This gives the protein CASSKATGYGYTF.

The V and J genes are TRBV18 and TRBJ2-7; D perhaps matches TRBD2 (6 bases). Germline V lookup: CDR1 KGHSH, CDR2 LQKENI. There are 13 residues in the CDR3. Trimming took off 6 bases at V and 7 bases at J, with 16 bases between the two ends. CDR3 region: CASSRGGEGEQYF. The CDR3 bases are TGTGCCAGCTCGAGGGGAGGCGAAGGGGAGCAGTACTTC.